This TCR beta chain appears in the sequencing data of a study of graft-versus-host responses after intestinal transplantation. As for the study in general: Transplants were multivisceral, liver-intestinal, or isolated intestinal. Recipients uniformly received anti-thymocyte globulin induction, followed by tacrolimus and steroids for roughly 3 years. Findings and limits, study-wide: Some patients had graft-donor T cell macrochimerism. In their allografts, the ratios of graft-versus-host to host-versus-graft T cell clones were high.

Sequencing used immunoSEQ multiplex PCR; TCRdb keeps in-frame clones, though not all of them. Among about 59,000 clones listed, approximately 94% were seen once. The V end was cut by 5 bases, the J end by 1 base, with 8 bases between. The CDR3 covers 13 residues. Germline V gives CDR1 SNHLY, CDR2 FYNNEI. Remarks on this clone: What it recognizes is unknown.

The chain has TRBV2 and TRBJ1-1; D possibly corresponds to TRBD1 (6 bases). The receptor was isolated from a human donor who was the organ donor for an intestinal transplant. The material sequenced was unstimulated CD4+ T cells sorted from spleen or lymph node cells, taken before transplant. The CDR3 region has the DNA TGTGCCAGCAGTTCGGACAGGAACACTGAAGCTTTCTTT. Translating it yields CASSSDRNTEAFF.